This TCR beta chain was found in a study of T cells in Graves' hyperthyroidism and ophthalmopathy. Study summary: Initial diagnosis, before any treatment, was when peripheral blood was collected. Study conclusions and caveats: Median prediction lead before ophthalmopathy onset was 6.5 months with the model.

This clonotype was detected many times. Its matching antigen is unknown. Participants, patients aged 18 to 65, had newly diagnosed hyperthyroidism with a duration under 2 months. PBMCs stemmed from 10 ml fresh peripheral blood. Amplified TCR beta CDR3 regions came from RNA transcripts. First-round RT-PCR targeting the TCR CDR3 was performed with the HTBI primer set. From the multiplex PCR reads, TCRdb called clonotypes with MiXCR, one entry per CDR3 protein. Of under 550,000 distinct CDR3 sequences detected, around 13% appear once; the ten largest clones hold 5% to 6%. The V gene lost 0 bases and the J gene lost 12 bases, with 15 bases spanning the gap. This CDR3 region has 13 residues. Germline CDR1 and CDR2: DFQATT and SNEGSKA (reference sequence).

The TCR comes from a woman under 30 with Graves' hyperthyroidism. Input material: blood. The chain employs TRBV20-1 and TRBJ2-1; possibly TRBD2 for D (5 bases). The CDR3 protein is CSARDPSSLGQFF. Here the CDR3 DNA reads TGCAGTGCTAGAGACCCCTCTAGCCTGGGGCAGTTCTTC.